The T cell receptor beta chain under discussion was sequenced for a study of OX40 agonist ivuxolimab in advanced cancers. At the level of the study: There were three patients with partial responses, one having hepatocellular carcinoma and two cutaneous melanoma.

Sequencing was performed with immunoSEQ multiplex PCR; in TCRdb, only in-frame clones are kept and a portion is missing. The table has roughly 20,000 clones, 80% to 85% seen once. Findings and caveats of the study: Both CD4+ and CD8+ T cell populations in blood had undergone clonal expansion by week 6 at 0.1 to 3.0 mg/kg. Among the nonresponders, some also had low normalized T-cell clonal expansion.

With regard to this clone: Its cognate antigen is unknown.

Trimming removed 2 bases from V and 1 base from J, with 11 bases in between. Germline V lookup: CDR1 MNHEY, CDR2 SMNVEV (reference sequence). The CDR3 consists of 15 residues. The chain is built from TRBV27 and TRBJ1-1; D remains ambiguous. The clonotype was recovered from an adult with an advanced solid tumor such as melanoma, head and neck, liver or kidney cancer. Specimen: CD4+ or CD8+ T cells sorted from blood, collected in a trial of the OX40 agonist ivuxolimab. The CDR3 sequence is CASSLGAGGNTEAFF. Here the CDR3 DNA reads TGTGCCAGCAGTTTAGGAGCAGGCGGGAACACTGAAGCTTTCTTT.